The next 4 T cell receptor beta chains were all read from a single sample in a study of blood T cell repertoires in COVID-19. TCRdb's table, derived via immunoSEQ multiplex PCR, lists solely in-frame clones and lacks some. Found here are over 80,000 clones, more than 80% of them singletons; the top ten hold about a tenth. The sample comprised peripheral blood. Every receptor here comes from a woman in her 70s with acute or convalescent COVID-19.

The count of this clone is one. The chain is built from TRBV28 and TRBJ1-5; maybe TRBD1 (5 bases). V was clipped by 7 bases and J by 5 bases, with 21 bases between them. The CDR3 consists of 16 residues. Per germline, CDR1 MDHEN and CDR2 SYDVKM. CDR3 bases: TGTGCCAGCACCCCTACAGGAGAGGTCCCCTATCAGCCCCAGCATTTT. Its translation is CASTPTGEVPYQPQHF.

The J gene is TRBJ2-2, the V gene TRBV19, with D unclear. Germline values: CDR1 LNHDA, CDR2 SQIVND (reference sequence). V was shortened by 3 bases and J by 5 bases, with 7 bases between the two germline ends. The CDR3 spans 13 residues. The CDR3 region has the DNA TGTGCCAGTAGTATCGTGAGGACCGGGGAGCTGTTTTTT. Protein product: CASSIVRTGELFF.

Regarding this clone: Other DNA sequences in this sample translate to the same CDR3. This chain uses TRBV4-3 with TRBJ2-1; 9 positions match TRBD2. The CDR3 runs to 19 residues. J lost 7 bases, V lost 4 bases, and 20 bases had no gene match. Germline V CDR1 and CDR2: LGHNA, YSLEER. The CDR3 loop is CASSRSWGGGGGVGNEQFF. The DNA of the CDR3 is TGCGCCAGCAGCCGATCTTGGGGGGGCGGGGGGGGAGTGGGAAATGAGCAGTTCTTC.

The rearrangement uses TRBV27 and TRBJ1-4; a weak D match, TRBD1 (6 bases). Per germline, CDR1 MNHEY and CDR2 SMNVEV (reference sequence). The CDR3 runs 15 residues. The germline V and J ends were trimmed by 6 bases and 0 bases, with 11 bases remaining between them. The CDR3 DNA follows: TGTGCCAGCAGACAGGGTGTCGCAACTAATGAAAAACTGTTTTTT. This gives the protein CASRQGVATNEKLFF.